This entry concerns a single T cell receptor beta chain. Clones were read by immunoSEQ multiplex PCR, and TCRdb kept only the in-frame ones, dropping some. The repertoire holds under 300,000 clones, roughly 87% seen once, with about 6% in the top ten. This entry comes from a study of blood T cell repertoires in COVID-19. Whole-study context: Material from acute and convalescent COVID-19 was sourced from the United States, Italy and Spain.

The CDR3 contains 14 residues. Trimming stripped 9 bases from V and 6 bases from J, with 20 bases between. CDR1 WSHSY and CDR2 SAAADI come from the germline V gene. The TCR originated in a woman in her 30s with acute COVID-19. The chain carries TRBV10-2 and TRBJ1-1; TRBD1 is a possible D gene (6 bases). Sequencing input: PBMCs or T cells enriched from blood (not recorded which). The DNA for the CDR3 is TGCGCCAGTAGAGCAGGGGTACAAAGGGCTGAAGCTTTCTTT. This sequence encodes CASRAGVQRAEAFF.